This T cell receptor (beta chain) stems from a study of memory B cells and T cells in multiple sclerosis. CFSE-dim autoproliferating and CFSE-high non-proliferating T cells from unstimulated culture were sequenced separately. Replicate wells were pooled after less than eight days of stimulus-free culture of 5x10^7 CFSE-labeled PBMCs. The PBMCs received about 0.51 uM CFSE and serum-free culture with no added stimuli. Concerning this clone: The antigen is not known.

Assay used: immunoSEQ multiplex PCR; TCRdb lists only in-frame clones, some missing. This sample carries approximately 32,000 clones, about 83% of them seen once, and the ten largest clones take roughly 2.6%. Study-level points and caveats: Shared clonotype counts depended on differing compartment clone-set sizes and were normalized.

V lost 5 bases, J lost 2 bases, and 3 bases stayed unmatched. Germline values: CDR1 KGHSH, CDR2 LQKENI. The CDR3 is 14 residues long. The V and J genes are TRBV18 and TRBJ2-7; TRBD1 agrees at 10 bases. Source material: PBMCs from blood kept in culture. This TCR was recovered from a human donor with multiple sclerosis. CDR3 residues: CASSSGTGAYEQYF. CDR3 DNA sequence: TGTGCCAGCTCATCTGGGACAGGGGCCTACGAGCAGTACTTC.